These 3 T cell receptor beta chains were sequenced from one sample in a study of blood T cells in healthy people across ages. A J-beta primer mix and a sample-barcoded 5' primer were used in a second PCR of about 7 to 12 cycles. TCRdb redid the calling of the 5' RACE reads with MiXCR, one entry per CDR3 protein. The sample has around 650,000 distinct CDR3 sequences, roughly 32% seen once. The sample consisted of blood. Receptors were obtained from a woman of 80 years or more in good health.

This clonotype has at least ten counts. V and J are TRBV15 and TRBJ2-1, with 7 nucleotides matching TRBD1. The CDR3 length is 15 residues. J lost 5 bases, V lost 2 bases, and 6 bases had no gene match. The germline CDR1 and CDR2 sequences are LNHNV and YYDKDF (reference sequence). The CDR3 nucleotides are TGTGCCACCAGCAGACTGACAGGGAACGACAATGAGCAGTTCTTC. This codes for CATSRLTGNDNEQFF. Combining the CDR3 with reference TRBV15 and TRBJ2-1 gives the whole variable domain DAMVIQNPRYQVTQFGKPVTLSCSQTLNHNVMYWYQQKSSQAPKLLFHYYDKDFNNEADTPDNFQSRRPNTSFCFLDIRSPGLGDTAMYLCATSRLTGNDNEQFFGPGTRLTVL.

J is TRBJ1-5 and V is TRBV27; TRBD1 matches 7 bases. V shed 0 bases and J 6 bases; nucleotides not matched to a gene: 8. This CDR3 region has 16 residues. Germline V lookup: CDR1 MNHEY, CDR2 SMNVEV (reference sequence). The CDR3 nucleotides are TGTGCCAGCAGTTTATCAGGGGGCCAGGGCGGTCAGCCCCAGCATTTT. This codes for CASSLSGGQGGQPQHF.

This clonotype was counted at least ten times. This chain uses TRBV5-6 with TRBJ1-1; 8 nucleotides align to TRBD1. The CDR3 has 15 residues. Germline CDR1 is SGHDT and CDR2 is YYEEEE. J was trimmed by 1 base and V by 0 bases; bases with no gene match: 2. The CDR3: CASSLGDRWNTEAFF. The DNA for the CDR3 is TGTGCCAGCAGCTTGGGGGACAGGTGGAACACTGAAGCTTTCTTT.